A selection of T cell receptor beta chains follows, all from one sample in a study of T and B cells in COVID-19 patients. Each CDR3 protein is one row after TCRdb ran MiXCR on the multiplex PCR reads. The sample holds tens of thousands of distinct CDR3 sequences, over 25% seen once. Specimen: blood. The receptors come from a human donor who had recovered from COVID-19. Both conserved end residues are part of each CDR3. The order of the fields is V gene, clone size, J gene, D gene, CDR3 protein, CDR3 DNA. The D gene is left open where the match is weak. Some rows mark clone size as missing; the rest say once, few, many or name a class of expanded clone.

TRBV5-1,.,TRBJ2-7,TRBD2,CASSLASGYSYEQYF,TGCGCCAGCAGCTTGGCTAGCGGGTACTCCTACGAGCAGTACTTC
TRBV19,medium-sized,TRBJ2-1,.,CASSMRQSYNEQFF,TGTGCCAGTAGTATGCGACAATCCTACAATGAGCAGTTCTTC
TRBV19,.,TRBJ2-7,.,CASSSPELGYEQYF,TGTGCCAGTAGTAGCCCCGAACTGGGCTACGAGCAGTACTTC
TRBV11-1,.,TRBJ1-1,.,CASTQNLNTEAFF,TGTGCCAGCACCCAGAACCTTAACACTGAAGCTTTCTTT
TRBV12-3/TRBV12-4,many,TRBJ2-3,.,CASGLYPDTQYF,TGTGCCAGCGGGTTGTACCCAGATACGCAGTATTTT
TRBV18,.,TRBJ2-7,TRBD1,CASSPRDRRISYEQYF,TGTGCCAGCTCACCCAGGGACAGGAGAATCTCCTACGAGCAGTACTTC
TRBV7-9,.,TRBJ1-5,.,CASSLVGGGVSNQPQHF,TGTGCCAGCAGCTTAGTTGGGGGGGGAGTGAGCAATCAGCCCCAGCATTTT
TRBV21-1,.,TRBJ1-5,.,CASIPGGTGGSQPQHF,TGTGCCAGCATTCCTGGCGGGACAGGGGGCAGTCAGCCCCAGCATTTT
TRBV15,many,TRBJ2-7,TRBD2,CATSRGTSGVSYEQYF,TGTGCCACCAGCAGAGGAACTAGCGGGGTATCCTACGAGCAGTACTTC
TRBV6-5,many,TRBJ1-1,.,CASSFGQSYEAFF,TGTGCCAGCAGTTTCGGACAGTCTTATGAAGCTTTCTTT
TRBV19,many,TRBJ1-2,TRBD1,CASSRDRQYGYTF,TGTGCCAGTAGTCGGGACAGGCAGTATGGCTACACCTTC
TRBV5-6,.,TRBJ2-7,TRBD2,CASSLGSGRAIGQYF,TGTGCCAGCAGCTTGGGCTCCGGGAGGGCCATCGGGCAGTACTTC
TRBV6-1,.,TRBJ2-3,.,CASSVLSTDTQYF,TGTGCCAGCAGCGTCCTGTCGACAGATACGCAGTATTTT
TRBV12-3/TRBV12-4,.,TRBJ2-5,TRBD1,CASSWDRVETQYF,TGTGCCAGCAGTTGGGACAGGGTTGAGACCCAGTACTTC
TRBV6-5,medium-sized,TRBJ2-7,.,CASRRGGPKVGYEQYF,TGTGCCAGCAGGCGGGGCGGACCCAAGGTAGGGTACGAGCAGTACTTC
TRBV24-1,.,TRBJ2-5,TRBD2,CATSAPASGKETQYF,TGTGCCACCAGTGCTCCTGCTAGCGGCAAAGAGACCCAGTACTTC
TRBV30,.,TRBJ2-1,TRBD2,CAWTRLAGKYNEQFF,TGTGCCTGGACCCGACTAGCGGGGAAATACAATGAGCAGTTCTTC
TRBV6-5,.,TRBJ2-3,.,CASSYQGRRTDTQYF,TGTGCCAGCAGTTACCAAGGGAGGAGGACAGATACGCAGTATTTT
TRBV12-3/TRBV12-4,few,TRBJ1-5,.,CASSFVGSNQPQHF,TGTGCCAGCAGTTTCGTAGGGAGCAATCAGCCCCAGCATTTT
TRBV12-3/TRBV12-4,medium-sized,TRBJ2-7,.,CASSLLYEQYF,TGTGCCAGCAGTTTGTTGTACGAGCAGTACTTC
TRBV19,.,TRBJ2-3,.,CASSTGAGATDTQYF,TGTGCCAGTAGCACTGGGGCGGGGGCCACAGATACGCAGTATTTT
TRBV20-1,.,TRBJ2-7,.,CSAQQGNEQYF,TGCAGTGCTCAACAGGGCAACGAGCAGTACTTC
TRBV7-6,.,TRBJ2-1,.,CASSQGLVREQFF,TGTGCCAGCAGTCAAGGATTGGTCAGGGAGCAGTTCTTC
TRBV14,.,TRBJ1-1,TRBD1,CASSRQGAVEAFF,TGTGCCAGCAGCCGCCAGGGGGCTGTCGAAGCTTTCTTT
TRBV10-3,few,TRBJ2-1,.,CAISEGVEEQFF,TGTGCCATCAGTGAAGGGGTCGAGGAGCAGTTCTTC
TRBV20-1,.,TRBJ2-7,.,CSASPIEEQYF,TGCAGTGCTAGCCCCATAGAGGAGCAGTACTTC
TRBV6-4,once,TRBJ2-2,.,CASKGQNTGELFF,TGTGCCAGCAAAGGACAGAACACCGGGGAGCTGTTTTTT
TRBV5-4,few,TRBJ2-5,TRBD1,CASSLRQGARETQYF,TGTGCCAGCAGCTTGAGGCAGGGGGCGCGGGAGACCCAGTACTTC
TRBV5-6,few,TRBJ2-2,.,CASSRGRVTGELFF,TGTGCCAGCAGCAGGGGTAGGGTTACCGGGGAGCTGTTTTTT
TRBV11-1,.,TRBJ2-7,TRBD1,CASSSRTGQWYEQYF,TGTGCCAGCAGCTCCCGGACAGGGCAGTGGTACGAGCAGTACTTC
TRBV19,few,TRBJ2-7,TRBD1,CASSIKQGTTSFSYEQYF,TGTGCCAGTAGTATAAAACAGGGGACCACGAGCTTCTCCTACGAGCAGTACTTC
TRBV7-3,.,TRBJ2-7,.,CASSPKDSPYEQYF,TGTGCCAGCAGCCCGAAGGACTCACCCTACGAGCAGTACTTC
TRBV5-4,once,TRBJ2-5,TRBD1,CASSLTGTGVEKTQYF,TGTGCCAGCAGCTTGACCGGGACAGGGGTAGAAAAGACCCAGTACTTC
TRBV19,few,TRBJ2-7,TRBD2,CASSIVGLAYEQYF,TGTGCCAGTAGTATCGTGGGACTAGCGTACGAGCAGTACTTC
TRBV18,.,TRBJ1-1,.,CASSPDQYTEAFF,TGTGCCAGCTCACCAGACCAATACACTGAAGCTTTCTTT
TRBV13,few,TRBJ2-3,.,CASSSRDEADTQYF,TGTGCCAGCAGTTCCCGAGACGAGGCAGATACGCAGTATTTT
TRBV12-3/TRBV12-4,.,TRBJ2-5,.,CASSEAGTKGTQYF,TGTGCCAGCAGTGAAGCCGGCACGAAAGGGACCCAGTACTTC
TRBV5-4,.,TRBJ2-3,TRBD2,CASSLYLAEADTQYF,TGTGCCAGCAGCTTGTACCTAGCGGAAGCGGATACGCAGTATTTT
TRBV30,.,TRBJ2-1,.,CAWSGHSTGTYNEQFF,TGTGCCTGGAGTGGACACTCGACAGGCACCTACAATGAGCAGTTCTTC
TRBV19,few,TRBJ1-5,TRBD1,CASSIEAMTGGNQPQHF,TGTGCCAGTAGTATAGAAGCAATGACAGGGGGCAATCAGCCCCAGCATTTT
TRBV6-5,medium-sized,TRBJ2-3,TRBD2,CASSYGSGVSTDTQYF,TGTGCCAGCAGTTACGGGAGCGGGGTTAGCACAGATACGCAGTATTTT
TRBV5-6,.,TRBJ2-7,TRBD2,CASSLASSGRTNEQYF,TGTGCCAGCAGCTTGGCATCTAGCGGGAGAACGAACGAGCAGTACTTC
TRBV15,few,TRBJ2-5,TRBD2,CATSIRGGQETQYF,TGTGCCACCAGCATTCGGGGGGGCCAAGAGACCCAGTACTTC
TRBV18,.,TRBJ2-1,TRBD1,CASSPGQGAHNEQFF,TGTGCCAGCTCACCCGGGCAGGGGGCTCACAATGAGCAGTTCTTC
TRBV6-5,medium-sized,TRBJ2-7,TRBD1,CASTGRGHPYEQYF,TGTGCCAGCACGGGCAGGGGGCATCCCTACGAGCAGTACTTC